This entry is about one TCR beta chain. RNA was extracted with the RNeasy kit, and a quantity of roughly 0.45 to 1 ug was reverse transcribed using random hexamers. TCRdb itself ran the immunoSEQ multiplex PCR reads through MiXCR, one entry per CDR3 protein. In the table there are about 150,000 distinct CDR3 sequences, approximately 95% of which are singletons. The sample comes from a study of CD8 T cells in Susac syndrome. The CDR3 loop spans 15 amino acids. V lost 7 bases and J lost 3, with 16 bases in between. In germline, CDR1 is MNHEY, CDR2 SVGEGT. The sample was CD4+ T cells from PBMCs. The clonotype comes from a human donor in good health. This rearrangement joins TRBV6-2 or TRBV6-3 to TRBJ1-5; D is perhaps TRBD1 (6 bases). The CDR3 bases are TGTGCCAGCAAGGAAAGCGGACAGTACAATCAGCCCCAGCATTTT. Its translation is CASKESGQYNQPQHF.